This TCR beta chain was captured by sequencing in a study of T-cell reconstitution after alpha-beta-depleted transplantation in children. The study, taken as a whole, reports: Two months or so post-transplant, alpha-beta T cells reportedly derived from several hundred expanded graft clones. At the one-year point after transplant, T-cell counts and TCRbeta diversity were found to come mostly from T cells that had been newly produced. Diversity of TCRbeta at day 60 was high in some patients, arising from surviving recipient T cells and thymic progenitors.

About this clonotype itself: No antigen is known for it.

The germline V gene encodes CDR1 MNHEY and CDR2 SVGAGI. V lost 2 bases and J lost 8; bases outside the gene matches: 9. The CDR3 extends over 15 amino acids. The TCRbeta library was prepared with unique molecular identifiers. TCRdb re-called the PCR reads through MiXCR, storing one row per CDR3 protein. Counted here are some 600,000 distinct CDR3 sequences, approximately 12% occurring once; the ten biggest clones make up 2.2%. The material was PBMCs, mostly from graft donor cells, obtained 360 days after TCRalphabeta/CD19-depleted stem cell transplant. This chain uses TRBV6-5 with TRBJ2-1; 7 nucleotides align to TRBD1. This clonotype originated in a male patient aged 10-17 years who had a stem cell transplant for acute myeloid leukemia, so the T cells may come from the graft donor. The chain's CDR3 is CASSYPLAGGYEQFF. The DNA of the CDR3 is TGTGCCAGCAGTTACCCGCTAGCAGGGGGTTATGAGCAGTTCTTC.